These T cell receptor beta chains were read from a single sample in a study of blood T cells in healthy people across ages. From the 5' RACE reads, TCRdb called clonotypes with MiXCR, one entry per CDR3 protein. The data show about 2 million distinct CDR3 sequences, around half seen once. The material sequenced was blood. The receptors shown here come from a woman aged 40 to 50 in good health. The CDR3 runs from the conserved cysteine through the conserved F or W. The listing skips clone size in some rows; elsewhere it reads once, few, many or a size class.

size,V,CDR3
few,TRBV7-9,CASSGWSGSQETQYF
-,TRBV18,CASSPTGTSVDEQYF
-,TRBV11-2,CASSPWDPDRRTEAFF
-,TRBV7-9,CASSALFLGEQYF
-,TRBV5-1,CASSLQGGYSYEQYF
few,TRBV6-2/TRBV6-3,CASSDPGGSNYGYTF
-,TRBV7-9,CASRFAQGTNEQFF
-,TRBV6-9,CASTPKAVNEQYF
-,TRBV20-1,CSASGLAGGNEQYF
-,TRBV11-1,CASSPTGIFYGYTF
-,TRBV6-1,CASSEPSAANVLTF
-,TRBV2,CASSEYVGGKETQYF
few,TRBV12-3/TRBV12-4,CASTLMGGQETQYF
-,TRBV20-1,CSARDTYGYTF
-,TRBV7-2,CASSSSGTVQGETQYF
once,TRBV20-1,CSASIQGKTWNTEAFF
-,TRBV27,CASSPRWALSRYNEQFF
many,TRBV2,CASSVKETQYF
-,TRBV27,CASNPGLAGLETQYF
-,TRBV9,CASSVDDLRPPLHF
-,TRBV9,CASSVAYNEQYF
-,TRBV5-1,CASSFYGTSVINEQFF
-,TRBV20-1,CSAIYSRGGASTDTQYF
-,TRBV2,CASSRGVQRGYTF
few,TRBV29-1,CSVGGLAGGRANIQYF
many,TRBV5-1,CASSLSGDRTDTQYF
-,TRBV28,CASSYGGVRGSTEAFF
few,TRBV7-9,CASSSDGGPSYGYTF
-,TRBV7-9,CASSGTGVGTDTQYF
-,TRBV4-2,CASSQDLGGGKQETQFF
-,TRBV6-6,CASRTSDSFNQPQHF
-,TRBV7-2,CASSLDRLGSATQYF
-,TRBV6-2/TRBV6-3,CASSWGGSPEQYF
few,TRBV11-2,CASSPRDRGFSEQYF
few,TRBV6-4,CASSGEAGYEQYF
-,TRBV28,CASSFLGGPVNEQFF
many,TRBV7-2,CASILTVSGETQYF
-,TRBV11-2,CASSLEAAWSDTQYF
-,TRBV7-9,CASSLGQVLDQPQHF
few,TRBV7-9,CASSTFKGALGDEQFF
-,TRBV12-3/TRBV12-4,CASSSATRLNTEAFF
few,TRBV7-2,CASSLTRPRTDTQYF
-,TRBV27,CASSKSNQPQHF
-,TRBV7-2,CASSLVPRGGTDTQYF
-,TRBV5-1,CASSLTSGRYNGQLF
-,TRBV29-1,CSVAEGRSQPQHF
few,TRBV4-3,CASSQGTFPQYF
few,TRBV6-5,CASNNRENYEQYF